This TCR beta chain was identified during a study of control samples from healthy donors and cancer patients. Produced via immunoSEQ multiplex PCR; TCRdb's table is partial and in-frame only. The sample lists around 130,000 clones; roughly 90% were seen once. The CDR3 covers 13 residues. With 3 bases clipped from V and 6 bases from J, the junction kept 4 bases outside the gene matches. Germline CDR1 and CDR2: LNHNV and YYDKDF (reference sequence). The chain is built from TRBV15 and TRBJ2-7, with 8 bases fitting TRBD2. The source material was blood. This TCR came from a man aged 45-65 years in good health. CDR3 region: CATSSPGGGEQYF. The CDR3 nucleotides are TGTGCCACCAGCAGTCCGGGGGGGGGCGAGCAGTACTTC.